Presented here are 14 T cell receptor beta chains from one specimen sequenced in a study of shared T cell receptors in the human thymus. The method was immunoSEQ multiplex PCR; TCRdb's version includes in-frame clones alone and lacks a portion of them. Here the sample spans about 540,000 clones, around 78% being singletons. The data were also submitted as part of a second study, on human thymus T cells.

Sequencing was carried out using thymocytes. The receptors shown here come from a boy under two years old with a congenital heart defect.

This clone was found a few times. The J gene is TRBJ1-2, the V gene TRBV30; D perhaps matches TRBD1 (6 bases). Per the germline V gene, CDR1 is GTSNPN and CDR2 is SVGIG (reference sequence). The CDR3 is 11 amino acids. V was clipped by 8 bases and J by 8 bases, with 15 bases between them. CDR3 sequence reads: CAGAGEAGYTF. The CDR3 region has the DNA TGTGCCGGGGCAGGGGAAGCAGGCTACACCTTC.

The chain has TRBV7-8 and TRBJ2-1, with 9 bases fitting TRBD2. CDR3 length equals 16 residues. The V segment lost 4 bases and the J segment 4 bases; nucleotides outside the gene matches: 8. The germline gives CDR1 SGHVS, CDR2 FQNEAQ. CDR3 sequence (DNA): TGTGCCAGCAGCTCTCTTAGCGGGAGAGGGTACAATGAGCAGTTCTTC. Translation: CASSSLSGRGYNEQFF. The full variable domain, completed using reference TRBV7-8 and TRBJ2-1, is GAGVSQSPRYKVAKRGQDVALRCDPISGHVSLFWYQQALGQGPEFLTYFQNEAQLDKSGLPSDRFFAERPEGSVSTLKIQRTQQEDSAVYLCASSSLSGRGYNEQFFGPGTRLTVL.

This sequence joins TRBV25-1 and TRBJ2-5, with D perhaps matching TRBD2 (6 bases). The germline V and J ends were trimmed by 2 bases and 4 bases, with 23 bases remaining between them. Per germline, CDR1 MGHDK and CDR2 SYGVNS. The CDR3 is 18 amino acids. The CDR3 DNA is TGTGCCAGCAGTGAAGGGGGTGGGCAGGCGGGAAGTCGAGAGACCCAGTACTTC. It is translated as CASSEGGGQAGSRETQYF.

This clone was recorded only once. This chain links TRBV21-1 with TRBJ2-1; the D call in the table, TRBD2, was not verified against the DNA. TRBV21-1 is assigned pseudogene status. This CDR3 has 16 amino acids. The DNA of the CDR3 is TGTGCCAGCAGCAAGACTAGCTTCTCACCCTCCCTCGAGCAGTTCTTC. Residues: CASSKTSFSPSLEQFF.

V usage is TRBV7-2 and J usage is TRBJ2-7; 10 positions match TRBD2. The germline gives CDR1 SGHTA, CDR2 FQGNSA. After removal of 6 bases from V and 0 bases from J, the junction contained 14 bases not matched to a gene. The CDR3 contains 18 residues. CDR3 protein: CASSTGTSEPPSSYEQYF. The DNA of the CDR3 is TGTGCCAGCAGTACCGGGACTAGCGAACCCCCGAGCTCCTACGAGCAGTACTTC.

This rearrangement joins TRBV15 to TRBJ2-3; 10 bases match TRBD2. The CDR3 covers 15 residues. Germline assignment: CDR1 LNHNV and CDR2 YYDKDF (reference sequence). Germline trimming cut 3 bases from V and 4 bases from J; bases unmatched to any gene: 4. In nucleotides, the CDR3 is TGTGCCACCAGCAGTCGAGCGGGAGGGCCAGATACGCAGTATTTT. This gives the protein CATSSRAGGPDTQYF.

The chain carries TRBV4-1 and TRBJ2-5; 10 positions agree with TRBD2. The germline gives CDR1 MGHRA, CDR2 YSYEKL. V was pared by 4 bases and J by 5 bases, with 19 bases of the junction left unmatched. CDR3 size: 19 residues. CDR3 sequence: CASSPNGEREGRPAETQYF. As DNA, the CDR3 is TGCGCCAGCAGCCCGAACGGGGAGCGGGAGGGCCGGCCGGCCGAGACCCAGTACTTC.

J is TRBJ1-1 and V is TRBV4-3; D is possibly TRBD1 (5 bases). The CDR3 sequence is 16 residues long. Looked up from germline, CDR1 is LGHNA and CDR2 is YSLEER. The V end was cut by 1 base, the J end by 5 bases, with 17 bases between. CDR3 region: CASSQVGWQGGTEAFF. The CDR3 DNA reads TGCGCCAGCAGCCAAGTTGGTTGGCAGGGAGGTACTGAAGCTTTCTTT.

This clone showed up just a few times. The J gene is TRBJ1-1, the V gene TRBV5-6; perhaps TRBD1 as D (5 bases). Germline-derived CDR1 and CDR2 are SGHDT and YYEEEE. Deletions cut 4 bases from V and 3 bases from J, with 16 bases between. This CDR3 is built from 15 residues. CDR3 coding DNA: TGTGCCAGCAGCCCAGGGACTCGCGACCACACTGAAGCTTTCTTT. Translating gives CASSPGTRDHTEAFF.

The rearrangement links TRBV11-2 to TRBJ2-7; 9 positions match TRBD2. The germline gives CDR1 SGHAT, CDR2 FQNNGV. There are 15 residues in the CDR3. V lost 0 bases and J lost 7; bases outside the gene matches: 7. Here the CDR3 reads CASSLESGLALEQYF. The CDR3 DNA sequence: TGTGCCAGCAGCTTAGAATCGGGACTAGCTCTGGAGCAGTACTTC.

The chain joins TRBV5-1 to TRBJ1-5; TRBD1 matches 11 bases. The V segment lost 4 bases and the J segment 3 bases; nucleotides outside the gene matches: 3. Germline CDR1 SGHRS, CDR2 YFSETQ. The length of the CDR3 is 15 residues. CDR3 protein: CASSTGQGDNQPQHF. The CDR3 DNA sequence: TGCGCCAGCAGCACGGGACAGGGGGACAATCAGCCCCAGCATTTT.

The sample holds a few counts of this clone. The rearrangement joins TRBV11-2 to TRBJ2-7; D not resolved. The V gene's germline CDR1 is SGHAT and CDR2 FQNNGV. This CDR3 spans 16 amino acids. With 0 bases removed from V and 0 bases from J, the gap between germline ends came to 12 bases. The CDR3 here is CASSLDRRWSSYEQYF. As DNA, the CDR3 is TGTGCCAGCAGCTTAGATCGCAGATGGAGCTCCTACGAGCAGTACTTC.

This clone was detected once. This chain links TRBV28 with TRBJ2-7; 7 nucleotides line up with TRBD2. V shed 7 bases, J shed 2 bases, and the junction held 11 bases outside the gene matches. The germline V gene has CDR1 MDHEN and CDR2 SYDVKM. The CDR3 is made up of 15 amino acids. The CDR3 spells CASTRGLPNPYEQYF. CDR3 DNA: TGTGCCAGCACCCGGGGACTACCGAATCCCTACGAGCAGTACTTC.

The chain joins TRBV11-2 to TRBJ1-1, with D possibly TRBD1 on 6 matching bases. The CDR3 has 16 residues. Trimming took off 5 bases at V and 4 bases at J, with 20 bases between the two ends. Per the germline V gene, CDR1 is SGHAT and CDR2 is FQNNGV. This CDR3 is CASSPPSGRGSTEAFF. DNA for the CDR3: TGTGCCAGCAGCCCGCCAAGCGGGAGGGGGAGCACTGAAGCTTTCTTT.